Sequencing of this T cell receptor beta chain was carried out in a study of shared clonotypes between healthy human individuals. Unsorted PBMC contributed 250 to 300 ng DNA, 30,000 to 35,000 T cell genomes, to each replicate PCR. Unsorted PBMC DNA sequencing spanned ten immunoSEQ deep assay plates. Clones were sequenced by immunoSEQ multiplex PCR, and TCRdb holds only the in-frame ones, with some missing. Among some 480,000 clones listed, roughly 78% were seen once. This CDR3 has 14 amino acids. Deletions cut 3 bases from V and 5 bases from J, with 14 bases between. The V gene's germline CDR1 is SGHDT and CDR2 YYEEEE.

V usage is TRBV5-6 and J usage is TRBJ2-5; D may be TRBD2 (6 bases). This sequence was found in a woman aged 40 to 50 in good health. Some clones in this sample may be carry-over from other donors' samples. Source material: PBMCs. CDR3 DNA: TGTGCCAGCAGCTCGAAGACTAGTGGGGAGACCCAGTACTTC. Protein sequence: CASSSKTSGETQYF.